This T cell receptor beta chain was sequenced in a study of identical twins. This CDR3 contains 15 residues. V lost 5 bases to trimming and J lost 2 bases, with 13 bases between them. The germline V gene encodes CDR1 SGHVS and CDR2 FQNEAQ. This clonotype was counted between two and nine times. TCRdb reprocessed the 5' RACE reads via MiXCR and lists one record per CDR3 protein. The sample contains about 890,000 distinct CDR3 sequences, approximately 13% of which appear only once. The same specimen was also included in a second study, on yellow fever vaccine responses in identical twins.

The gene calls are TRBV7-8 and TRBJ1-5; D gene uncertain. Specimen: PBMCs. This receptor was taken from a young woman in good health. This CDR3 is CASSATHGGNQPQHF. The CDR3 nucleotides are TGTGCCAGCAGCGCGACGCACGGGGGCAATCAGCCCCAGCATTTT. Supplemented by reference TRBV7-8 and TRBJ1-5, the full variable domain reads GAGVSQSPRYKVAKRGQDVALRCDPISGHVSLFWYQQALGQGPEFLTYFQNEAQLDKSGLPSDRFFAERPEGSVSTLKIQRTQQEDSAVYLCASSATHGGNQPQHFGDGTRLSIL.